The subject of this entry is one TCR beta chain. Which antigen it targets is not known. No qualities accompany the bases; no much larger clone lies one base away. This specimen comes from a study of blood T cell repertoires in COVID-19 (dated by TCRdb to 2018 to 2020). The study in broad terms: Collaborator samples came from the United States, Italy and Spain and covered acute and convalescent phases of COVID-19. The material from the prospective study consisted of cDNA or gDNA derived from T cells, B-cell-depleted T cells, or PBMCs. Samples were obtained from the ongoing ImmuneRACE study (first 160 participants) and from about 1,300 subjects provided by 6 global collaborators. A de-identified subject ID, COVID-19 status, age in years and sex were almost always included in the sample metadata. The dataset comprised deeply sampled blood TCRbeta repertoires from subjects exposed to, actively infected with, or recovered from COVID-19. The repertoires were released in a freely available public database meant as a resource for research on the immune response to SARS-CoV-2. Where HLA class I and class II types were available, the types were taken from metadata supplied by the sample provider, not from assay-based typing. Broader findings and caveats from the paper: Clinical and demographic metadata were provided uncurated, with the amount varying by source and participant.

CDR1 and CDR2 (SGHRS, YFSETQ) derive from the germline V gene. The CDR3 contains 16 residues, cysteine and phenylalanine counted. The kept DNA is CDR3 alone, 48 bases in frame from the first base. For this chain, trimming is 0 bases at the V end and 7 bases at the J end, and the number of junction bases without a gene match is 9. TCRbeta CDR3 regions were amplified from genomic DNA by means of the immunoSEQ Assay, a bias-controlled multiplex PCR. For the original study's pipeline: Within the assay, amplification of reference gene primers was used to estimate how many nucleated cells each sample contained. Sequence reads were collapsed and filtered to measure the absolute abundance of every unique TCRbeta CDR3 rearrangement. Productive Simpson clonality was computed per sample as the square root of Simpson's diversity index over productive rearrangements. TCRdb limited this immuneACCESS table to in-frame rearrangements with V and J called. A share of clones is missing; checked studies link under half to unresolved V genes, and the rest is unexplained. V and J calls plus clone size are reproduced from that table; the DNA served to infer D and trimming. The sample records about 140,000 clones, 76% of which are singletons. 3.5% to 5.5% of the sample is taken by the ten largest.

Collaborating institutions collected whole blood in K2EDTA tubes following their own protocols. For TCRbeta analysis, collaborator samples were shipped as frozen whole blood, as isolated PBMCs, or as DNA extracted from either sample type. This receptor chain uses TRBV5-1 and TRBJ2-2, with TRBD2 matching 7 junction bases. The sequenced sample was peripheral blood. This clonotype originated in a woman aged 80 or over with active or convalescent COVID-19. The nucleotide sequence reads TGCGCCAGCAGCTTGGCCAGGACTAGTGTGGACGGGGAGCTGTTTTTT. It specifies CASSLARTSVDGELFF.